Each of the 26 T cell receptor beta chains below was sequenced from the same sample in a study of identical twins. Via MiXCR, TCRdb re-called the 5' RACE reads, giving one row per CDR3 protein. The data contain around 500,000 distinct CDR3 sequences, 11% to 15% of them singletons. This same sample was also taken into another study, of yellow fever vaccine responses in identical twins.

The source material was CD4+ T cells sorted from blood. These receptors came from a young woman in good health.

This clonotype has ten or more counts. The rearrangement uses TRBV2 and TRBJ2-7; 7 bases match TRBD1. This CDR3 is 12 amino acids long. Germline trimming cut 9 bases from V and 1 base from J; bases unmatched to any gene: 3. CDR1 is SNHLY, CDR2 FYNNEI, per germline. In DNA, the CDR3 is TGTGCCAGAGCGACAGGGTCCTACGAGCAGTACTTC. Its protein product is CARATGSYEQYF. Complete variable domain (other parts from reference TRBV2 and TRBJ2-7): EPEVTQTPSHQVTQMGQEVILRCVPISNHLYFYWYRQILGQKVEFLVSFYNNEISEKSEIFDDQFSVERPDGSNFTLKIRSTKLEDSAMYFCARATGSYEQYFGPGTRLTVT.

This clonotype was observed many times. This chain connects TRBV7-2 to TRBJ2-7; D gene unclear. Germline V CDR1 and CDR2: SGHTA, FQGNSA. V was pared by 1 base and J by 7 bases, with 11 bases between. The CDR3 extends over 13 amino acids. The CDR3 DNA follows: TGTGCCAGCAGCTTAGGTAACGGGCTAGAGCAGTACTTC. Protein product: CASSLGNGLEQYF.

The chain carries TRBV6-1 and TRBJ2-2; 7 bases fit TRBD2. J lost 6 bases, V lost 7 bases, and 11 bases had no gene match. The CDR3 contains 15 residues. Germline CDR1 and CDR2: MNHNS and SASEGT. The DNA for the CDR3 is TGTGCCAGCACCTCGGGGGAGGGTGGATCCGGGGAGCTGTTTTTT. It translates to CASTSGEGGSGELFF.

This clonotype has a handful of counts. The chain recombines TRBV5-1 with TRBJ2-7; 11 bases line up with TRBD2. Germline assignment: CDR1 SGHRS and CDR2 YFSETQ. The CDR3 length is 15 residues. Unmatched junction bases numbered 2, after V lost 0 bases and J lost 3 bases. The CDR3 loop reads CASSLGGTSGYEQYF. CDR3 bases: TGCGCCAGCAGCTTGGGTGGGACTAGCGGCTACGAGCAGTACTTC.

This clonotype was observed at least ten times. The chain has TRBV2 and TRBJ2-4; 9 positions match TRBD1. The trim removed 3 bases at V and 0 bases at J, leaving 3 bases unmatched. The CDR3 sequence is 16 residues long. Germline CDR1 is SNHLY and CDR2 is FYNNEI. CDR3 in amino acids: CASSEDRGLAKNIQYF. CDR3 DNA: TGTGCCAGCAGTGAGGACAGGGGACTAGCCAAAAACATTCAGTACTTC.

This clonotype was seen only a few times. The chain carries TRBV7-2 and TRBJ2-3; D gene uncertain. The V gene lost 1 base and the J gene lost 2 bases, with 10 bases spanning the gap. The V gene's germline CDR1 is SGHTA and CDR2 FQGNSA. This CDR3 has 15 residues. DNA for the CDR3: TGTGCCAGCAGCTTAGAACCTAGTTACACAGATACGCAGTATTTT. Protein product: CASSLEPSYTDTQYF.

A few counts support this clonotype. The V call is TRBV7-2, the J call TRBJ2-7; 10 nucleotides align to TRBD2. With 2 bases clipped from V and 4 bases from J, the junction kept 5 bases outside the gene matches. The germline gives CDR1 SGHTA, CDR2 FQGNSA. The CDR3 contains 15 residues. The CDR3 reads CASSLITSGTYEQYF. The CDR3 nucleotides read TGTGCCAGCAGCTTAATTACTAGCGGGACATACGAGCAGTACTTC. Full variable domain (missing parts from reference TRBV7-2 and TRBJ2-7): GAGVSQSPSNKVTEKGKDVELRCDPISGHTALYWYRQSLGQGLEFLIYFQGNSAPDKSGLPSDRFSAERTGGSVSTLTIQRTQQEDSAVYLCASSLITSGTYEQYFGPGTRLTVT.

This clonotype showed up just a few times. The chain carries TRBV20-1 and TRBJ1-6, with D hard to call. Germline V gene lookup returns CDR1 DFQATT and CDR2 SNEGSKA (reference sequence). Trimming stripped 2 bases from V and 1 base from J, with 9 bases between. The CDR3 is 15 amino acids. The CDR3 coding sequence is TGCAGTGCTAGACTCGCCGGTTCCTATAATTCACCCCTCCACTTT. Translating gives CSARLAGSYNSPLHF.

This clonotype occurred a few times. The chain uses TRBV4-3 and TRBJ2-3, with 12 bases fitting TRBD2. CDR1 and CDR2 (germline): LGHNA, YSLEER. V lost 4 bases to trimming and J lost 0 bases; unmatched junction nucleotides: 8. The CDR3 extends over 18 amino acids. The CDR3 loop reads CASSPGLAGSDSTDTQYF. CDR3 sequence (DNA): TGCGCCAGCAGCCCTGGACTAGCGGGATCAGACAGCACAGATACGCAGTATTTT.

This clonotype came up a few times. The CDR3 loop reads CASSPGGWGGEQYF. CDR3 bases: TGTGCCAGCAGCCCGGGAGGTTGGGGGGGCGAGCAGTACTTC. The rearrangement uses TRBV7-2 and TRBJ2-7, with 7 nucleotides matching TRBD2. The CDR3 runs 14 residues. V gave up 5 bases and J gave up 6 bases; unmatched junction bases: 10. CDR1 and CDR2 from the germline V gene are SGHTA and FQGNSA.

There are a few counts of this clonotype. This sequence joins TRBV10-3 and TRBJ2-1; TRBD2 matches at 9 bases. The CDR3 contains 15 residues. Germline lookup yields CDR1 ENHRY and CDR2 SYGVKD. The J segment lost 5 bases and the V segment lost 10 bases, leaving 12 bases of the junction unmatched. The CDR3, as DNA: TGTGCCACCCGGGATGCGGGAGGGCCGGACAATGAGCAGTTCTTC. Translated, it gives CATRDAGGPDNEQFF.

The V and J genes are TRBV7-6 and TRBJ2-2; tentatively, D is TRBD1 (6 bases). This CDR3 contains 16 residues. Between the trimmed V and J ends, which lost 5 bases and 7 bases, there was a span of 20 bases. Germline V lookup: CDR1 SGHVS, CDR2 FNYEAQ. This chain's CDR3 is CASSPSSWTRGGELFF. The DNA for the CDR3 is TGTGCCAGCAGCCCCTCCAGTTGGACCAGGGGCGGGGAGCTGTTTTTT.

CDR3 nucleotides: TGTGCCAGCAGCCAAGAGACTAGCGGGGTCACAGATACGCAGTATTTT. It encodes CASSQETSGVTDTQYF. The chain has TRBV4-2 and TRBJ2-3, with 11 nucleotides matching TRBD2. V was pared by 0 bases and J by 2 bases, with 1 base of the junction left unmatched. Looked up from germline, CDR1 is LGHNA and CDR2 is YNFKEQ. This CDR3 comprises 16 residues.

This clonotype was seen ten or more times. The chain combines TRBV2 with TRBJ1-4; 11 nucleotides align to TRBD1. The V gene end was trimmed by 4 bases and the J gene end by 8 bases; junction bases not matched to a gene: 3. The germline gives CDR1 SNHLY, CDR2 FYNNEI. The CDR3 spans 14 residues. The CDR3 region is CASSGDRGFEKLFF. The DNA of the CDR3 is TGTGCCAGCAGTGGGGACAGGGGGTTCGAAAAACTGTTTTTT.

This clonotype was detected only a few times. The genes are TRBV12-3 or TRBV12-4 and TRBJ2-2; 9 nucleotides agree with TRBD1. This CDR3 is built from 15 residues. V gave up 3 bases and J gave up 6 bases; unmatched junction bases: 5. The CDR3 DNA reads TGTGCCAGCAGTTTTAACAGGGGGCGGGCCGGGGAGCTGTTTTTT. It translates to CASSFNRGRAGELFF.

This clonotype was seen a few times. V gene TRBV20-1 combines with J gene TRBJ2-3; 10 bases match TRBD2. V was pared by 2 bases and J by 3 bases, with 8 bases of the junction left unmatched. Germline V gene lookup returns CDR1 DFQATT and CDR2 SNEGSKA (reference sequence). The CDR3 has 16 residues. The CDR3 coding sequence is TGCAGTGCTAGACTTCCCGGGACTAGCGTTACAGATACGCAGTATTTT. Its protein product is CSARLPGTSVTDTQYF.

This sequence joins TRBV20-1 and TRBJ1-1; D not certain. V was pared by 6 bases and J by 5 bases, with 7 bases between. Germline V gives CDR1 DFQATT, CDR2 SNEGSKA (reference sequence). This CDR3 region has 10 residues. CDR3 nucleotide sequence: TGCAGTGCCCCTAATACTGAAGCTTTCTTT. It codes for CSAPNTEAFF.

The CDR3 DNA sequence: TGTGCCAGCAGCCCTCCAGCGGGAGTGGCAGATACGCAGTATTTT. As protein: CASSPPAGVADTQYF. The rearrangement uses TRBV5-5 and TRBJ2-3; 8 bases fit TRBD2. This CDR3 contains 15 residues. The V and J ends lost 4 bases and 4 bases, in that order; junction bases with no gene match: 8. Germline-derived CDR1 and CDR2 are SGHKS and YYEKEE (reference sequence).

The CDR3 region is CASTETGTYEQYF. CDR3 coding DNA: TGTGCCAGCACCGAGACGGGGACCTACGAGCAGTACTTC. The chain uses TRBV6-1 and TRBJ2-7, with a possible D match to TRBD2 (5 bases). V was pared by 7 bases and J by 2 bases, with 12 bases between. This CDR3 is 13 amino acids long. Germline assignment: CDR1 MNHNS and CDR2 SASEGT.

The V and J genes are TRBV20-1 and TRBJ2-3; 7 nucleotides align to TRBD2. CDR3 length: 16 amino acids. Germline V gene sequence: CDR1 DFQATT, CDR2 SNEGSKA (reference sequence). V lost 5 bases to trimming and J lost 0 bases; unmatched junction nucleotides: 11. The CDR3 bases are TGCAGTGCTGGTGAAAGCGGGAAAAAAAGCACAGATACGCAGTATTTT. It translates to CSAGESGKKSTDTQYF.

This clonotype was seen only a few times. The chain employs TRBV12-3 or TRBV12-4 and TRBJ2-6, with 10 bases that match TRBD1. V shed 5 bases, J shed 13 bases, and the junction held 5 bases outside the gene matches. CDR3 size: 13 residues. In DNA, the CDR3 is TGTGCCAGCAGTCTCGGGACAGGGGTGGTCCTGACTTTC. Translation: CASSLGTGVVLTF.

This clonotype showed up just a few times. The junction departs from the called germline gene at one end, perhaps through a read error. This sequence joins TRBV11-2 and TRBJ2-7; D gene ambiguous. Germline V gene lookup returns CDR1 SGHAT and CDR2 FQNNGV. CDR3 size: 10 residues. CDR3 region: CASSVDKQYF. DNA for the CDR3: TGTGCCAGCAGCGTAGACAAGCAGTACTTC.

The chain joins TRBV25-1 to TRBJ2-1, with TRBD2 matching over 11 bases. CDR1 and CDR2 from the germline V gene are MGHDK and SYGVNS. The CDR3 has 14 residues. V lost 4 bases, J lost 6 bases, and 2 bases stayed unmatched. The CDR3 coding sequence is TGTGCCAGCAGTGGTAGCGGGAGGGCCAATGAGCAGTTCTTC. Translated: CASSGSGRANEQFF. The full variable domain, with the rest looked up from reference TRBV25-1 and TRBJ2-1, is EADIYQTPRYLVIGTGKKITLECSQTMGHDKMYWYQQDPGMELHLIHYSYGVNSTEKGDLSSESTVSRIRTEHFPLTLESARPSHTSQYLCASSGSGRANEQFFGPGTRLTVL.

This clonotype has a count of ten or more. This chain uses TRBV5-1 with TRBJ1-1; 7 nucleotides agree with TRBD1. Germline values: CDR1 SGHRS, CDR2 YFSETQ. CDR3 length equals 14 residues. V shed 4 bases, J shed 4 bases, and the junction held 7 bases outside the gene matches. The CDR3 DNA follows: TGCGCCAGCAGCCCCGACAGGGTTGGCACTGAAGCTTTCTTT. It yields the protein CASSPDRVGTEAFF.

This chain links TRBV6-2 or TRBV6-3 with TRBJ2-7, with a possible D match to TRBD2 (6 bases). Trimming left V 7 bases short and J 0 bases short, with 13 bases between. This CDR3 is built from 14 residues. Germline CDR1 reads MNHEY; CDR2 reads SVGEGT. CDR3: CASMRAGASYEQYF. CDR3 nucleotide sequence: TGTGCCAGCATGCGAGCGGGTGCCTCCTACGAGCAGTACTTC.

V and J are TRBV7-6 and TRBJ1-2; D call uncertain. CDR1 is SGHVS and CDR2 is FNYEAQ in the germline V gene. The CDR3 totals 13 residues. Between the trimmed V and J ends, which lost 2 bases and 7 bases, there was a span of 11 bases. CDR3 amino acids: CASSLRDMSGYTF. Here the CDR3 DNA reads TGTGCCAGCAGCTTACGTGACATGAGTGGCTACACCTTC.